The TCR beta chain under discussion was sequenced for a study of cytomegalovirus exposure and HLA in healthy donors. Study-wide points: Despite most TCR sequences being rare, some public TCRs occurred in many donors.

Though nominally healthy at sampling, donors likely had unrecorded immune exposures. CDR1 and CDR2 (germline): SGHTA, FQGTGA. Trimming cost V 8 bases and J 4 bases, with 14 bases left between them. This CDR3 is built from 13 residues. A multiplex PCR was run with 60 Vbeta primers and 13 Jbeta primers. The assay was immunoSEQ multiplex PCR, and TCRdb's table has in-frame clones only and misses some. The sample has about 200,000 clones, around 81% seen once. On this clone itself: Its antigen is not known.

This receptor was taken from a man under 40 in good health and CMV-seronegative. The sequencing sample was made of PBMCs. The genes are TRBV7-3 and TRBJ1-2, with TRBD1 as a possible D gene (6 bases). The CDR3 loop reads CASSTGPGYGYTF. DNA for the CDR3: TGTGCCAGCTCAACAGGGCCCGGCTATGGCTACACCTTC.